This paragraph covers one T cell receptor (beta chain) sequence. Its target is not known. Mismatch with germline at one junction end may stem from a read error. Every donor provided one heparinised blood draw, which averaged roughly 120 mL. The source of the sample is a study of beta chain features in type 1 diabetes. Study observations and caveats: A potential influence of HLA type upon TCRB rearrangement remained unresolved herein. Type 1 diabetes patients had TCRB CDR3s that were shorter (moderately but significantly so) in all four CD4+ subsets.

All of the isolated RNA was reverse transcribed, so expressed TCRB transcripts were sequenced. This table comes from immunoSEQ multiplex PCR, and its TCRdb copy is limited to in-frame clones, with some not included. The repertoire includes 250,000 or so clones, around 65% of them detected once, and around 0.057% sits in the top ten. The sequenced sample consisted of naive CD4+ T cells from blood. This TCR was recovered from a man under 40 in good health.

The CDR3 nucleotides read TGTGCCAGCAGCTTGGGCGCAAGAGAGTCCCAGTACTTC. Its translation is CASSLGARESQYF. This sequence joins TRBV11-2 and TRBJ2-5; D uncertain. The CDR3 covers 13 residues. In germline, CDR1 is SGHAT, CDR2 FQNNGV.